The 19 T cell receptor beta chains reported below all come from one sample, sequenced in a study of blood T cell repertoires in COVID-19. Sequenced by immunoSEQ multiplex PCR; TCRdb stores in-frame clones only, minus some. This sample has 200,000 to 250,000 clones; roughly nine tenths occur once, and the top ten carry around 1.6%. The sequenced sample was peripheral blood. These receptors all come from a man between 65 and 85 years old with acute or convalescent COVID-19.

The chain employs TRBV19 and TRBJ2-3; 8 bases map to TRBD1. The CDR3 extends over 14 amino acids. The J segment lost 6 bases and the V segment lost 9 bases, leaving 11 bases of the junction unmatched. Germline CDR1 and CDR2: LNHDA and SQIVND (reference sequence). The CDR3 DNA sequence: TGTGCCAGCACCGGACAGGGCCCCTCCGATACGCAGTATTTT. This codes for CASTGQGPSDTQYF.

The V call is TRBV7-2, the J call TRBJ2-2; a possible D gene is TRBD1 (6 bases). Trimming stripped 7 bases from V and 4 bases from J, with 16 bases between. CDR1 SGHTA and CDR2 FQGNSA come from the germline V gene. The CDR3 is made up of 15 amino acids. The CDR3: CASNPTSGVTGELFF. The DNA for the CDR3 is TGTGCCAGCAACCCAACATCAGGGGTCACCGGGGAGCTGTTTTTT.

The rearrangement joins TRBV25-1 to TRBJ1-1, with a weak D call TRBD1 (5 bases). Trimming shortened V by 1 base and J by 4 bases, and 7 bases separated the two germline ends. Germline V gene lookup returns CDR1 MGHDK and CDR2 SYGVNS. The CDR3 covers 13 residues. As DNA, the CDR3 is TGTGCCAGCAGTGAATCCAGGGTCACTGAAGCTTTCTTT. It is translated as CASSESRVTEAFF.

The chain carries TRBV5-4 and TRBJ2-5; 13 bases line up with TRBD2. The germline CDR1 and CDR2 sequences are SGHNT and YYREEE (reference sequence). This CDR3 region has 16 residues. The V segment lost 4 bases and the J segment 4 bases; nucleotides outside the gene matches: 7. CDR3 in amino acids: CASSAALAGGGETQYF. CDR3 DNA sequence: TGTGCCAGCAGCGCCGCACTAGCGGGAGGGGGAGAGACCCAGTACTTC.

This clone has a single count. This rearrangement joins TRBV9 to TRBJ2-5; a weak D match, TRBD2 (6 bases). V was clipped by 0 bases and J by 4 bases, with 7 bases between them. Germline V gene lookup returns CDR1 SGDLS and CDR2 YYNGEE. The CDR3 is 13 amino acids. CDR3 nucleotide sequence: TGTGCCAGCAGCGTAGCGGGAGCAGAGACCCAGTACTTC. Its translation: CASSVAGAETQYF. The full variable domain, with the rest looked up from reference TRBV9 and TRBJ2-5, is DSGVTQTPKHLITATGQRVTLRCSPRSGDLSVYWYQQSLDQGLQFLIQYYNGEERAKGNILERFSAQQFPDLHSELNLSSLELGDSALYFCASSVAGAETQYFGPGTRLLVL.

This clone was detected only once. V and J are TRBV27 and TRBJ2-3; tentative D call: TRBD1 (6 bases). The CDR3 has 14 amino acids. Germline assignment: CDR1 MNHEY and CDR2 SMNVEV (reference sequence). Trimming stripped 4 bases from V and 6 bases from J, with 14 bases between. The CDR3 sequence is CASSSGRGRDTQYF. CDR3 bases: TGTGCCAGCAGTTCTGGCAGGGGCAGGGATACGCAGTATTTT.

The chain combines TRBV5-1 with TRBJ2-7, with D possibly matching TRBD1 (5 bases). Germline CDR1 reads SGHRS; CDR2 reads YFSETQ. The CDR3 covers 14 residues. V was cut by 4 bases and J by 0 bases, with 11 bases left in between. CDR3 sequence reads: CASSPMTVSYEQYF. CDR3 in DNA: TGCGCCAGCAGCCCGATGACAGTCTCCTACGAGCAGTACTTC.

The rearrangement links TRBV3-1 (or the pseudogene TRBV3-2) to TRBJ1-5; D might be TRBD1 (6 bases). This CDR3 comprises 13 residues. The germline V gene encodes CDR1 LGHDT and CDR2 YNNKEL (reference sequence). The V gene lost 5 bases and the J gene lost 5 bases, with 10 bases spanning the gap. Here the CDR3 reads CASSKGGDQPQHF. As DNA, the CDR3 is TGTGCCAGCAGCAAGGGGGGGGATCAGCCCCAGCATTTT.

This chain joins TRBV7-9 and TRBJ1-2; 8 nucleotides agree with TRBD1. Germline V gene data show CDR1 as SEHNR and CDR2 as FQNEAQ (reference sequence). This CDR3 region has 15 residues. V dropped 5 bases and J dropped 8; count of bases not matched to a gene: 13. The CDR3 DNA reads as TGTGCCAGCAGCCCGATGGGGCAGGGGGCGGCCGGCTACACCTTC. Translating gives CASSPMGQGAAGYTF.

The J gene is TRBJ2-3, the V gene TRBV7-8, with D unclear. The V and J ends lost 5 bases and 2 bases respectively, with 11 bases between them. In germline, CDR1 is SGHVS, CDR2 FQNEAQ. The CDR3 sequence is 14 residues long. CDR3 region: CASSPRDTTDTQYF. The CDR3 coding sequence is TGTGCCAGCAGCCCCCGAGATACCACAGATACGCAGTATTTT.

CDR3 bases: TGTGCCAGCAGCCCGAGACAGGGCTCAGTAGCTTTCTTT. It specifies CASSPRQGSVAFF. The chain recombines TRBV9 with TRBJ1-1, with 7 bases aligning to TRBD1. Germline V gives CDR1 SGDLS, CDR2 YYNGEE. This CDR3 region has 13 residues. V trimming: 4 bases; J trimming: 10 bases; junction bases outside the gene matches: 10.

The rearrangement uses TRBV28 and TRBJ1-2, with D maybe TRBD1 (5 bases). V lost 5 bases and J 0 bases, leaving 22 bases between the germline ends. The CDR3 covers 18 residues. Germline CDR1 reads MDHEN; CDR2 reads SYDVKM. CDR3: CASSPPGLTLLANYGYTF. CDR3 bases: TGTGCCAGCAGTCCGCCGGGACTCACCCTGTTGGCTAACTATGGCTACACCTTC.

The chain carries TRBV3-1 (or the pseudogene TRBV3-2) and TRBJ1-1; 8 bases are shared with TRBD1. Germline CDR1 and CDR2: LGHDT and YNNKEL (reference sequence). V was pared by 4 bases and J by 5 bases, with 12 bases of the junction left unmatched. The CDR3 has 16 amino acids. The chain's CDR3 is CASSPNTGGMRTEAFF. The CDR3 bases are TGTGCCAGCAGCCCAAACACAGGGGGGATGAGGACTGAAGCTTTCTTT.

The chain employs TRBV28 and TRBJ2-2, with a weak D call TRBD2 (7 bases). Germline V gene lookup returns CDR1 MDHEN and CDR2 SYDVKM. The V gene lost 2 bases and the J gene lost 4 bases, with 11 bases spanning the gap. The CDR3 has 15 amino acids. CDR3 DNA sequence: TGTGCCAGCAGTTTAAACGGGGGGCGCACCGGGGAGCTGTTTTTT. Translating it yields CASSLNGGRTGELFF.

The rearrangement uses TRBV5-4 and TRBJ2-7, with a possible D match to TRBD2 (6 bases). V was pared by 3 bases and J by 7 bases, with 11 bases between. This CDR3 is built from 12 residues. Germline V CDR1 and CDR2: SGHNT, YYREEE (reference sequence). The CDR3 protein is CASSSSAGEQYF. DNA for the CDR3: TGTGCCAGCAGCTCGTCCGCGGGGGAGCAGTACTTC.

The chain combines TRBV11-2 with TRBJ2-1, with 9 nucleotides matching TRBD2. Per germline, CDR1 SGHAT and CDR2 FQNNGV. V was clipped by 3 bases and J by 6 bases; unmatched bases: 6. The CDR3 is 15 amino acids. The CDR3 region is CASSFGREGFNEQFF. The CDR3, as DNA: TGTGCCAGCAGCTTTGGGCGGGAGGGGTTCAATGAGCAGTTCTTC.

This chain links TRBV5-6 with TRBJ2-5; weak D call: TRBD1 (6 bases). In germline, CDR1 is SGHDT, CDR2 YYEEEE. There are 16 residues in the CDR3. Trimming removed 2 bases from V and 5 bases from J, with 19 bases in between. The CDR3 is CASSFDEPKTGETQYF. In nucleotides, the CDR3 is TGTGCCAGCAGCTTCGACGAGCCTAAGACAGGCGAGACCCAGTACTTC.

V is TRBV10-3 and J is TRBJ2-1, with 12 bases aligning to TRBD2. Germline V CDR1 and CDR2: ENHRY, SYGVKD. With 2 bases clipped from V and 4 bases from J, the junction kept 3 bases outside the gene matches. The CDR3 is made up of 16 amino acids. Here the CDR3 reads CAISEPGTSGYNEQFF. The CDR3 nucleotides read TGTGCCATCAGTGAGCCCGGGACTAGCGGGTACAATGAGCAGTTCTTC.

This sequence joins TRBV19 and TRBJ1-5; 7 nucleotides line up with TRBD1. Germline loops: CDR1 LNHDA, CDR2 SQIVND (reference sequence). The CDR3 has 16 residues. Trimming at V came to 4 bases and at J to 0 bases, leaving 6 bases not matched to a gene. This CDR3 is CASSTFRGDSNQPQHF. The CDR3 DNA reads as TGTGCCAGTAGTACCTTCAGGGGGGATAGCAATCAGCCCCAGCATTTT.